This T cell receptor beta chain was recovered during a study of identifying expanded T cells in peripheral blood. Assay: immunoSEQ multiplex PCR; the TCRdb copy retains only in-frame clones and omits some. The sample holds under 95,000 clones, about 89% seen once. As regards this clone: Its specificity is unknown.

The study, taken as a whole, reports: About 1.2 clones differed between technical replicates, versus about 17 and 20 over time.

V was trimmed by 10 bases and J by 0 bases, leaving 16 bases between them. CDR1 and CDR2 (germline): LNHDA, SQIVND (reference sequence). The CDR3 covers 14 residues. No infections or other immune events were documented during collection. The sample was blood. The genes are TRBV19 and TRBJ2-7, with no clear D. The sequence derives from a person aged 18 to 70 in good health. The CDR3 is CATTPSSSSYEQYF. The CDR3 coding sequence is TGTGCCACCACCCCCTCGAGCAGCTCCTACGAGCAGTACTTC.